This passage covers 11 T cell receptor beta chains from one sample sequenced in a study of cytomegalovirus exposure and HLA in healthy donors. Amplification used 60 Vbeta primers and 13 Jbeta primers. Produced via immunoSEQ multiplex PCR; TCRdb's table is partial and in-frame only. The repertoire holds roughly 120,000 clones, with approximately 80% as singletons. Sequencing was carried out using PBMCs. Source of these receptors: a man aged 45-60 years in good health and CMV-seronegative.

The J gene is TRBJ2-3, the V gene TRBV7-2, with 9 bases lining up with TRBD2. There are 14 residues in the CDR3. Germline V gene lookup returns CDR1 SGHTA and CDR2 FQGNSA. J gave up 4 bases and V 5 bases, and 4 bases lay outside the gene matches. CDR3: CASSRAGGADTQYF. The CDR3 coding sequence is TGTGCCAGCAGCAGGGCGGGAGGGGCAGATACGCAGTATTTT.

The rearrangement joins TRBV28 to TRBJ1-2; 9 nucleotides match TRBD1. The V and J ends lost 5 bases and 4 bases, in that order; junction bases with no gene match: 5. Per the germline V gene, CDR1 is MDHEN and CDR2 is SYDVKM. This CDR3 has 14 amino acids. In nucleotides, the CDR3 is TGTGCCAGCAGTACAGGGGGCGCTGGCTATGGCTACACCTTC. Translation: CASSTGGAGYGYTF.

V gene TRBV4-2 combines with J gene TRBJ1-2; TRBD1 aligns across 8 bases. Germline trimming cut 9 bases from V and 3 bases from J; bases unmatched to any gene: 3. Germline loops: CDR1 LGHNA, CDR2 YNFKEQ. This CDR3 region has 12 residues. CDR3 nucleotides: TGTGCCAGTGGACAGGGTGACTATGGCTACACCTTC. Translation gives CASGQGDYGYTF.

The rearrangement uses TRBV13 and TRBJ2-1; D uncertain. The germline gives CDR1 PRHDT, CDR2 FYEKMQ (reference sequence). The CDR3 is made up of 15 amino acids. Deletions cut 2 bases from V and 1 base from J, with 9 bases between. In DNA form, the CDR3 reads TGTGCCAGCAGCTTACTCGTAGTTTCCTACAATGAGCAGTTCTTC. This codes for CASSLLVVSYNEQFF.

CDR3 sequence reads: CASMTALYGYTF. CDR3 bases: TGTGCCAGTATGACAGCCCTCTATGGCTACACCTTC. The V call is TRBV19, the J call TRBJ1-2, with D possibly matching TRBD1 (5 bases). V shed 7 bases and J shed 4 bases, with 10 bases lying between them. CDR1 and CDR2 (germline): LNHDA, SQIVND (reference sequence). This CDR3 has 12 amino acids.

This clone was seen a handful of times. This chain uses TRBV4-2 with TRBJ1-1, with TRBD1 matching 8 bases. Germline V lookup: CDR1 LGHNA, CDR2 YNFKEQ. J was trimmed by 4 bases and V by 0 bases; bases with no gene match: 7. This CDR3 is built from 16 residues. CDR3 protein: CASSQDSDRESTEAFF. The CDR3 nucleotides are TGTGCCAGCAGCCAAGATTCGGACAGGGAATCCACTGAAGCTTTCTTT.

The chain combines TRBV6-5 with TRBJ2-5; D unresolved. This CDR3 has 11 residues. The ends were cut back, 8 bases at V and 4 bases at J, with 8 bases in the middle. Per germline, CDR1 MNHEY and CDR2 SVGAGI. The CDR3 DNA reads as TGTGCCAGCTTTTGGGCAGAGACCCAGTACTTC. It is translated as CASFWAETQYF.

The V gene is TRBV6-5, the J gene TRBJ2-3, with a weak D call TRBD1 (6 bases). The germline V gene encodes CDR1 MNHEY and CDR2 SVGAGI. V was clipped by 2 bases and J by 5 bases, with 14 bases between them. The CDR3 is 15 amino acids. CDR3 coding DNA: TGTGCCAGCAGTTACGGGGGCCCTATAGTAGATACGCAGTATTTT. Its translation: CASSYGGPIVDTQYF.

The gene calls are TRBV6-5 and TRBJ2-4; D might be TRBD1 (5 bases). CDR3 length equals 14 residues. From germline, CDR1 is MNHEY and CDR2 SVGAGI. Trimming shortened V by 6 bases and J by 0 bases, and 9 bases separated the two germline ends. CDR3: CASSPQAAKNIQYF. As DNA, the CDR3 is TGTGCCAGCAGCCCACAGGCAGCCAAAAACATTCAGTACTTC.

This chain links TRBV6-5 with TRBJ2-3, with D possibly TRBD2 on 6 matching bases. Germline CDR1 is MNHEY and CDR2 is SVGAGI. CDR3 size: 14 residues. V lost 5 bases and J 6 bases, leaving 15 bases between the germline ends. CDR3 nucleotides: TGTGCCAGCAGTCCTCCCGGGAGTGTGGATACGCAGTATTTT. Its translation: CASSPPGSVDTQYF.

The V and J genes are TRBV6-6 and TRBJ1-4, with a tentative D call TRBD1 (5 bases). This CDR3 is 16 amino acids long. Germline V gene sequence: CDR1 MNHNY, CDR2 SVGAGI (reference sequence). V was pared by 0 bases and J by 4 bases, with 12 bases between. CDR3 sequence (DNA): TGTGCCAGCAGTTACTCGGGGCAGGCGCATAATGAAAAACTGTTTTTT. As protein: CASSYSGQAHNEKLFF.